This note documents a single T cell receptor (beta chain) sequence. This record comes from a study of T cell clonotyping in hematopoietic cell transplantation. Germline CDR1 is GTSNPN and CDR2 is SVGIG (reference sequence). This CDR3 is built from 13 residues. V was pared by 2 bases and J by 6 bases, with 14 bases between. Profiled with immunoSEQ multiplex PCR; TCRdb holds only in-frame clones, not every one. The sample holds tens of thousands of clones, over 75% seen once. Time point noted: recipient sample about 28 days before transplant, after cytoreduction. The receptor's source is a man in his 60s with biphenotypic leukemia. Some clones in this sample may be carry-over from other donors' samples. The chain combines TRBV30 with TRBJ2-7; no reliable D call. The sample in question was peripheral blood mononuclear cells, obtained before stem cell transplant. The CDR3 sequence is CAWSRDIPPEQYF. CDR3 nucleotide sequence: TGTGCCTGGAGTCGAGACATTCCCCCCGAGCAGTACTTC.